One sample yielded the 21 T cell receptor beta chains listed below, sequenced in a study of shared clonotypes between healthy human individuals. Profiled with immunoSEQ multiplex PCR; TCRdb holds only in-frame clones, not every one. The sample lists over 2 million clones, 95% occurring once. The sequencing sample was made of naive CD4+ T cells sorted from blood. As to subset: CD45RA+ positively selected. Receptors originate from a man aged 18 to 30 in good health.

This clone was observed a handful of times. V gene TRBV23-1 combines with J gene TRBJ1-6; D remains unclear. TRBV23-1 is an ORF; its function is uncertain. There are 20 residues in the CDR3. V dropped 1 base and J dropped 7 bases, with 26 bases sitting between them. The chain's CDR3 is CASSQLVRSGSGPQNSPLHF. CDR3 in DNA: TGCGCCAGCAGTCAATTGGTCAGATCGGGATCAGGACCCCAAAATTCACCCCTCCACTTT.

The chain combines TRBV6-5 with TRBJ1-3, with 9 bases fitting TRBD1. This CDR3 is built from 14 residues. Losses at the gene ends were 6 bases for V and 4 bases for J; bases not matched to a gene: 4. The germline V gene encodes CDR1 MNHEY and CDR2 SVGAGI. The CDR3 loop reads CASRTGTGGNTIYF. The DNA of the CDR3 is TGTGCCAGCAGAACCGGGACAGGGGGAAACACCATATATTTT.

This rearrangement joins TRBV11-2 to TRBJ1-5, with a possible D match to TRBD1 (5 bases). This CDR3 is 13 amino acids long. CDR1 is SGHAT and CDR2 is FQNNGV in the germline V gene. Trimming shortened V by 5 bases and J by 6 bases, and 11 bases separated the two germline ends. CDR3 in DNA: TGTGCCAGCAGCACACAGAGGGGTCAGCCCCAGCATTTT. The encoded protein is CASSTQRGQPQHF.

The V and J genes are TRBV18 and TRBJ2-7; D is possibly TRBD1 or TRBD2 (6 bases each). V lost 2 bases, J lost 2 bases, and 19 bases lay in between. The CDR3 sequence is 17 residues long. Germline V gives CDR1 KGHSH, CDR2 LQKENI. CDR3 nucleotides: TGTGCCAGCTCACCAATGAGTACGGGGGCTCGGCCCTACGAGCAGTACTTC. Protein sequence: CASSPMSTGARPYEQYF.

The chain couples TRBV27 to TRBJ1-5, with D uncertain. CDR1 and CDR2 (germline): MNHEY, SMNVEV (reference sequence). The V end was cut by 5 bases, the J end by 7 bases, with 6 bases between. This CDR3 has 11 amino acids. CDR3 loop: CASSARQPQHF. The CDR3 DNA reads as TGTGCCAGCAGTGCGCGGCAGCCCCAGCATTTT.

This clone has a single count. The V and J genes are TRBV13 and TRBJ1-1, with D perhaps matching TRBD1 (5 bases). The length of the CDR3 is 15 residues. Trimming cost V 4 bases and J 5 bases, with 17 bases left between them. The germline gives CDR1 PRHDT, CDR2 FYEKMQ (reference sequence). This CDR3 is CASSYPRRGETEAFF. CDR3 nucleotide sequence: TGTGCCAGCAGCTACCCAAGGCGGGGGGAAACTGAAGCTTTCTTT.

This clone was seen just once. This rearrangement joins TRBV13 to TRBJ2-1; no clear D. CDR3 length: 15 amino acids. CDR1 and CDR2 (germline): PRHDT, FYEKMQ (reference sequence). V dropped 8 bases and J dropped 5 bases, with 19 bases sitting between them. The CDR3, as DNA: TGTGCCAGCCCGCAATGGGCCCCCCCCCACAATGAGCAGTTCTTC. As protein: CASPQWAPPHNEQFF.

J is TRBJ1-6 and V is TRBV11-2, with TRBD1 matching 7 bases. This CDR3 comprises 13 residues. Germline CDR1 reads SGHAT; CDR2 reads FQNNGV. V gave up 1 base and J gave up 10 bases; unmatched junction bases: 1. The CDR3 spells CASSLGQGSPLHF. CDR3 sequence (DNA): TGTGCCAGCAGCTTAGGACAGGGATCACCCCTCCACTTT.

This rearrangement joins TRBV6-1 to TRBJ1-5; no firm D call. The CDR3 loop spans 16 amino acids. CDR1 and CDR2 from the germline V gene are MNHNS and SASEGT. Between the trimmed V and J ends, which lost 3 bases and 0 bases, there was a span of 12 bases. As DNA, the CDR3 is TGTGCCAGCAGTGATGGGCTAAGGTATAGCAATCAGCCCCAGCATTTT. It encodes CASSDGLRYSNQPQHF.

The chain carries TRBV28 and TRBJ1-2; D unresolved. V dropped 6 bases and J dropped 4 bases, with 18 bases sitting between them. This CDR3 comprises 15 residues. The germline V gene encodes CDR1 MDHEN and CDR2 SYDVKM. This CDR3 is CASSPQGGPIYGYTF. CDR3 in DNA: TGTGCCAGCAGCCCACAAGGAGGACCAATCTATGGCTACACCTTC.

This chain uses TRBV6-1 with TRBJ2-7; possible D gene TRBD1, 6 bases. Germline V CDR1 and CDR2: MNHNS, SASEGT. Trimming cost V 6 bases and J 2 bases, with 11 bases left between them. The CDR3 covers 13 residues. CDR3 coding DNA: TGTGCCAGCAGCAGGGGTTCAGCCTACGAGCAGTACTTC. Its protein is CASSRGSAYEQYF.

This clone was picked up a small number of times. Other DNA sequences in this sample translate to the same CDR3. The chain couples TRBV19 to TRBJ1-1; tentatively, D is TRBD1 (5 bases). V was cut by 4 bases and J by 1 base, with 7 bases left in between. The CDR3 is 13 residues long. In germline, CDR1 is LNHDA, CDR2 SQIVND (reference sequence). The CDR3 bases are TGTGCCAGTAGTAGGCAGGGGAACACTGAAGCTTTCTTT. This translates into CASSRQGNTEAFF.

This clone was counted a single time. This chain connects TRBV10-1 to TRBJ1-1, with unresolved D. From germline, CDR1 is WNHNN and CDR2 SYGVQD (reference sequence). CDR3 size: 15 residues. The germline V and J ends were trimmed by 5 bases and 2 bases, with 15 bases remaining between them. CDR3 sequence (DNA): TGCGCCAGCAGTCAAGGTGGGATTGACAACACTGAAGCTTTCTTT. Translation gives CASSQGGIDNTEAFF.

The gene calls are TRBV5-4 and TRBJ1-6; D gene uncertain. From germline, CDR1 is SGHNT and CDR2 YYREEE (reference sequence). CDR3 length: 14 amino acids. V lost 5 bases and J 9 bases, leaving 15 bases between the germline ends. The CDR3 here is CASRTGGLGSPLHF. The CDR3 DNA follows: TGTGCCAGCAGGACCGGCGGTTTGGGTTCACCCCTCCACTTT.

The chain recombines TRBV7-8 with TRBJ2-7; D unclear. Germline V gene lookup returns CDR1 SGHVS and CDR2 FQNEAQ. This CDR3 spans 16 amino acids. The V gene lost 0 bases and the J gene lost 4 bases, with 16 bases spanning the gap. CDR3 nucleotide sequence: TGTGCCAGCAGCTTAGCCGAGGTCGGACCACGGTACGAGCAGTACTTC. This gives the protein CASSLAEVGPRYEQYF.

This sequence joins TRBV7-8 and TRBJ1-1; D is perhaps TRBD1 (6 bases). The CDR3 contains 16 residues. V was pared by 1 base and J by 4 bases, with 16 bases between. Germline CDR1 reads SGHVS; CDR2 reads FQNEAQ. The CDR3 spells CASSLGGGAGSTEAFF. The CDR3, as DNA: TGTGCCAGCAGCTTAGGAGGGGGGGCAGGTAGCACTGAAGCTTTCTTT.

The chain employs TRBV5-1 and TRBJ2-5; tentatively, D is TRBD1 or TRBD2 (5 bases each). Trimming took 4 bases from V and 5 from J, leaving 18 bases between them. Germline assignment: CDR1 SGHRS and CDR2 YFSETQ. The CDR3 extends over 15 amino acids. CDR3 nucleotide sequence: TGCGCCAGCAGCCGACAACGGGGCCTGGGGGAGACCCAGTACTTC. This sequence encodes CASSRQRGLGETQYF.

This chain uses TRBV7-2 with TRBJ2-2; perhaps TRBD1 as D (5 bases). The germline gives CDR1 SGHTA, CDR2 FQGNSA. This CDR3 region has 17 residues. V lost 4 bases and J 2 bases, leaving 17 bases between the germline ends. The CDR3 DNA is TGTGCCAGCAGCTCCGAGGAAGAACAGGTAAACACCGGGGAGCTGTTTTTT. It yields the protein CASSSEEEQVNTGELFF. Full variable domain (outside the CDR3, taken from reference TRBV7-2 and TRBJ2-2): GAGVSQSPSNKVTEKGKDVELRCDPISGHTALYWYRQSLGQGLEFLIYFQGNSAPDKSGLPSDRFSAERTGGSVSTLTIQRTQQEDSAVYLCASSSEEEQVNTGELFFGEGSRLTVL.

V and J are TRBV5-1 and TRBJ2-2, with TRBD1 matching 7 bases. The ends lost 5 bases at V and 4 bases at J; junction bases unmatched: 8. The CDR3 spans 15 residues. Germline V gene lookup returns CDR1 SGHRS and CDR2 YFSETQ. This CDR3 reads CASRRQGESTGELFF. For the CDR3, the DNA is TGCGCCAGCAGGCGACAGGGCGAGAGCACCGGGGAGCTGTTTTTT.

This clone was detected only once. The chain carries TRBV6-1 and TRBJ1-2; 8 bases are a match to TRBD1. The ends lost 5 bases at V and 4 bases at J; junction bases unmatched: 6. The CDR3 totals 14 residues. CDR1 and CDR2 from the germline V gene are MNHNS and SASEGT. CDR3 in amino acids: CASSIDRGGYGYTF. CDR3 in DNA: TGTGCCAGCAGTATCGACAGGGGAGGCTATGGCTACACCTTC.

The rearrangement links TRBV4-3 to TRBJ2-7; the match to TRBD1 covers 7 bases. In germline, CDR1 is LGHNA, CDR2 YSLEER. Germline trimming cut 1 base from V and 6 bases from J; bases unmatched to any gene: 9. The CDR3 consists of 15 residues. CDR3 coding DNA: TGCGCCAGCAGCCAAGGCTTGGACAGGCTTCGCGAGCAGTACTTC. Protein sequence: CASSQGLDRLREQYF.